These 23 T cell receptor beta chains were all obtained from the same sample, sequenced in a study of blood T cell repertoires in COVID-19 (TCRdb year 2020). The library was produced with the immunoSEQ multiplex PCR assay. TCRdb carries this immuneACCESS record with in-frame sequences only. Its versions omit some clonotypes, under half of them owing to an unresolved V gene in the studies checked, with the rest unexplained. Present in this sample are more than 250,000 clones, 80% to 90% of which were seen just once. About 6% of the sample is taken by the ten largest. Material for sequencing was peripheral blood. The receptors shown here come from a man in his late teens or twenties who had recovered from COVID-19.

The chain joins TRBV7-2 to TRBJ1-5; D not resolved. This CDR3 is built from 15 residues. V was trimmed by 1 base and J by 6 bases, leaving 13 bases between them. Germline lookup yields CDR1 SGHTA and CDR2 FQGNSA. Here the CDR3 DNA reads TGTGCCAGCAGCTTAGTCCTAGGGAGTACTCAGCCCCAGCATTTT. Translating gives CASSLVLGSTQPQHF.

The J gene is TRBJ1-2, the V gene TRBV3-1 (or the pseudogene TRBV3-2), with TRBD1 identical over 7 bases. CDR3 length: 14 residues. V trimming: 0 bases; J trimming: 6 bases; junction bases outside the gene matches: 4. Germline V gives CDR1 LGHDT, CDR2 YNNKEL (reference sequence). CDR3 bases: TGTGCCAGCAGCCAAGACGAAAGGGGGCATGGCTACACCTTC. It specifies CASSQDERGHGYTF.

The chain employs TRBV11-2 and TRBJ2-3, with 7 bases that match TRBD1. CDR1 SGHAT and CDR2 FQNNGV come from the germline V gene. The CDR3 has 14 residues. Trimming took 5 bases from V and 5 from J; bases not matched to a gene: 7. CDR3 residues: CASSPTGVVDTQYF. The CDR3 region has the DNA TGTGCCAGCAGCCCCACAGGGGTGGTAGATACGCAGTATTTT.

The chain employs TRBV15 and TRBJ1-1; 7 bases are shared with TRBD1. After removal of 3 bases from V and 0 bases from J, the junction contained 10 bases not matched to a gene. Germline V gene sequence: CDR1 LNHNV, CDR2 YYDKDF (reference sequence). This CDR3 has 17 amino acids. CDR3 nucleotide sequence: TGTGCCACCAGCAGGGGGGCAGGGGGGCTCATGAACACTGAAGCTTTCTTT. It translates to CATSRGAGGLMNTEAFF.

This clone appeared a few times. This chain connects TRBV5-6 to TRBJ2-7; TRBD1 matches at 9 bases. The CDR3 loop spans 13 amino acids. Germline V gene sequence: CDR1 SGHDT, CDR2 YYEEEE. V was clipped by 3 bases and J by 4 bases; unmatched bases: 2. Here the CDR3 reads CASSWGTGYEQYF. DNA of the CDR3: TGTGCCAGCAGCTGGGGGACAGGGTACGAGCAGTACTTC. Based on the CDR3 plus reference TRBV5-6 and TRBJ2-7, the full variable domain is DAGVTQSPTHLIKTRGQQVTLRCSPKSGHDTVSWYQQALGQGPQFIFQYYEEEERQRGNFPDRFSGHQFPNYSSELNVNALLLGDSALYLCASSWGTGYEQYFGPGTRLTVT.

Here the CDR3 reads CATSAGREVDTQYF. CDR3 in DNA: TGTGCCACCAGTGCAGGCAGGGAGGTAGATACGCAGTATTTT. V is TRBV24-1 and J is TRBJ2-3, with D tentatively TRBD2 (6 bases). V was pared by 5 bases and J by 5 bases, with 13 bases between. CDR3 length: 14 amino acids. Germline lookup yields CDR1 KGHDR and CDR2 SFDVKD.

The chain has TRBV3-1 (or the pseudogene TRBV3-2) and TRBJ1-4; no reliable D call. The germline CDR1 and CDR2 sequences are LGHDT and YNNKEL (reference sequence). The CDR3 runs 12 residues. V dropped 8 bases and J dropped 8 bases, with 12 bases sitting between them. This chain's CDR3 is CASRGFGEKLFF. CDR3 DNA sequence: TGTGCCAGCCGGGGTTTTGGGGAAAAACTGTTTTTT.

The chain has TRBV6-6 and TRBJ1-1; 7 bases are a match to TRBD1. Germline CDR1 and CDR2: MNHNY and SVGAGI (reference sequence). The V and J ends lost 5 bases and 7 bases, in that order; junction bases with no gene match: 4. The CDR3 runs to 12 residues. As DNA, the CDR3 is TGTGCCAGCAGTCCCGGACAGGATGAAGCTTTCTTT. Its protein is CASSPGQDEAFF.

V gene TRBV19 combines with J gene TRBJ2-1; 10 nucleotides line up with TRBD2. Germline CDR1 and CDR2: LNHDA and SQIVND (reference sequence). Losses at the gene ends were 6 bases for V and 5 bases for J; bases not matched to a gene: 7. This CDR3 has 15 amino acids. The DNA of the CDR3 is TGTGCCAGTAGCCTTAGCGGGAGGCCTCACAATGAGCAGTTCTTC. This sequence encodes CASSLSGRPHNEQFF.

This chain uses TRBV10-3 with TRBJ1-1; D is perhaps TRBD1 (5 bases). Trimming pared 0 bases from V and 8 bases from J, leaving 16 bases between. Per the germline V gene, CDR1 is ENHRY and CDR2 is SYGVKD. The length of the CDR3 is 15 residues. The CDR3 reads CAISESWGETVEAFF. CDR3 nucleotide sequence: TGTGCCATCAGTGAGTCCTGGGGGGAAACTGTAGAAGCTTTCTTT.

J is TRBJ2-1 and V is TRBV20-1; no reliable D call. In germline, CDR1 is DFQATT, CDR2 SNEGSKA (reference sequence). V was clipped by 3 bases and J by 5 bases, with 5 bases between them. The CDR3 length is 11 residues. The CDR3 nucleotides are TGCAGTGCTAGTGTAGACAATGAGCAGTTCTTC. It yields the protein CSASVDNEQFF.

This clone was found once. The chain joins TRBV6-2 or TRBV6-3 to TRBJ1-1, with TRBD1 matching over 7 bases. The CDR3 runs to 12 residues. In germline, CDR1 is MNHEY, CDR2 SVGEGT. Trimming cost V 6 bases and J 7 bases; bases outside gene matches: 5. CDR3 region: CASSRDSFEAFF. CDR3 coding DNA: TGTGCCAGCAGCCGGGACAGTTTTGAAGCTTTCTTT.

This sequence joins TRBV7-3 and TRBJ1-3, with D maybe TRBD1 (6 bases). The V and J ends lost 5 bases and 4 bases respectively, with 24 bases between them. Germline loops: CDR1 SGHTA, CDR2 FQGTGA. CDR3 length: 18 residues. The CDR3 spells CASSVGRDSGVTGNTIYF. Here the CDR3 DNA reads TGTGCCAGCAGCGTAGGCCGGGATTCAGGGGTGACCGGAAACACCATATATTTT.

The chain has TRBV3-1 (or the pseudogene TRBV3-2) and TRBJ2-7; tentatively, D is TRBD1 (6 bases). The CDR3 length is 13 residues. Trimming removed 5 bases at V and 6 bases at J, with 14 bases between. CDR1 LGHDT and CDR2 YNNKEL come from the germline V gene (reference sequence). CDR3 sequence reads: CASSSPGQLEQYF. CDR3 DNA sequence: TGTGCCAGCAGCTCACCGGGACAACTCGAGCAGTACTTC.

This clone was counted a few times. The chain employs TRBV6-5 and TRBJ1-4, with D maybe TRBD1 (6 bases). V was trimmed by 0 bases and J by 7 bases, leaving 15 bases between them. The CDR3 sequence is 16 residues long. In germline, CDR1 is MNHEY, CDR2 SVGAGI. The CDR3 nucleotides read TGTGCCAGCAGTTACTCGAATAGGGGGGGAGGTGAAAAACTGTTTTTT. Residues: CASSYSNRGGGEKLFF.

This clone was counted a single time. The chain combines TRBV7-2 with TRBJ2-1, with 10 bases fitting TRBD2. The CDR3 sequence is 12 residues long. CDR1 is SGHTA, CDR2 FQGNSA, per germline. V was pared by 4 bases and J by 10 bases, with 1 base of the junction left unmatched. The CDR3 nucleotides are TGTGCCAGCAGCTCGGGACTAGCGGAGCAGTTCTTC. Translated: CASSSGLAEQFF.

This chain uses TRBV6-6 with TRBJ1-1; D uncertain. This CDR3 is built from 13 residues. Germline V gene lookup returns CDR1 MNHNY and CDR2 SVGAGI (reference sequence). Between the trimmed V and J ends, which lost 0 bases and 7 bases, there was a span of 9 bases. CDR3 sequence (DNA): TGTGCCAGCAGTTACTCGAGGGATCTTGAAGCTTTCTTT. It codes for CASSYSRDLEAFF.

Comments on this clone: Other DNA sequences in the same sample also yield this CDR3. The V call is TRBV6-1, the J call TRBJ1-6; tentative D call: TRBD1 (5 bases). The germline gives CDR1 MNHNS, CDR2 SASEGT. This CDR3 is 13 amino acids long. Between the trimmed V and J ends, which lost 2 bases and 16 bases, there was a span of 15 bases. The DNA of the CDR3 is TGTGCCAGCAGTGAAATCGCAGGGAGGACTCTCCACTTT. Translating it yields CASSEIAGRTLHF.

The chain has TRBV9 and TRBJ2-7; possible D gene TRBD2, 7 bases. V shed 4 bases and J shed 1 base, with 15 bases lying between them. The CDR3 runs to 15 residues. Germline V gene data show CDR1 as SGDLS and CDR2 as YYNGEE. The CDR3 sequence is CASSPGGGSSYEQYF. CDR3 DNA sequence: TGTGCCAGCAGCCCCGGCGGGGGCTCATCCTACGAGCAGTACTTC. The full variable domain, its missing parts supplied by reference TRBV9 and TRBJ2-7, is DSGVTQTPKHLITATGQRVTLRCSPRSGDLSVYWYQQSLDQGLQFLIQYYNGEERAKGNILERFSAQQFPDLHSELNLSSLELGDSALYFCASSPGGGSSYEQYFGPGTRLTVT.

The J gene is TRBJ2-1, the V gene TRBV11-3; 9 positions agree with TRBD2. V was pared by 6 bases and J by 3 bases, with 6 bases of the junction left unmatched. CDR1 and CDR2 from the germline V gene are SGHNT and YENEEA. The CDR3 runs to 15 residues. The CDR3 nucleotides are TGTGCCAGCAGTACCGGGACTAGCTTCTACAATGAGCAGTTCTTC. This gives the protein CASSTGTSFYNEQFF.

The chain has TRBV7-2 and TRBJ1-2; 7 nucleotides line up with TRBD1. Looked up from germline, CDR1 is SGHTA and CDR2 is FQGNSA. The ends lost 4 bases at V and 6 bases at J; junction bases unmatched: 14. The CDR3 extends over 16 amino acids. In DNA form, the CDR3 reads TGTGCCAGCAGCTCCCTGGGTAGGGGGCGGATTCATGGCTACACCTTC. Amino acids: CASSSLGRGRIHGYTF.

The V and J genes are TRBV5-6 and TRBJ2-1, with TRBD2 matching over 10 bases. This CDR3 is 17 amino acids long. With 2 bases clipped from V and 6 bases from J, the junction kept 11 bases outside the gene matches. The germline V gene has CDR1 SGHDT and CDR2 YYEEEE. The CDR3, as DNA: TGTGCCAGCAGCTTCTGGCTAGCGGGAGAATCGGGCAATGAGCAGTTCTTC. Its protein product is CASSFWLAGESGNEQFF.

The chain is built from TRBV4-2 and TRBJ2-5; 9 nucleotides align to TRBD1. The V segment lost 3 bases and the J segment 1 base; nucleotides outside the gene matches: 0. Looked up from germline, CDR1 is LGHNA and CDR2 is YNFKEQ. The CDR3 sequence is 14 residues long. The DNA of the CDR3 is TGTGCCAGCAGCCAGGACAGGGGCCAAGAGACCCAGTACTTC. Protein: CASSQDRGQETQYF.